The TCR beta chain under discussion was sequenced for a study of blood T cells in healthy people across ages. Overall study: About one barcoded beta molecule per two T cells was captured by template switching. General study results and limits: Naive CD4+ cell counts and diversity both ran higher in long-lived than in aged donors. The study regarded diversity estimates from one million T cells as underestimates.

A J-beta primer mix and a sample-barcoded 5' primer were used in a second PCR of roughly 6 to 11 cycles. One entry per CDR3 protein results from TCRdb running MiXCR on the 5' RACE reads. The profile shows approximately 760,000 distinct CDR3 sequences, roughly 25% of them singletons. Healthy individuals of Caucasian origin from Russia, aged about 6 to 95, served as donors. The germline V and J ends were trimmed by 3 bases and 4 bases, with 20 bases remaining between them. The CDR3 is 18 residues long. The germline CDR1 and CDR2 sequences are SGDLS and YYNGEE. There are a few counts of this clonotype. Its antigen is currently unknown. This sample was shared with a second study, whose subject was T cells of mothers and their children.

The sequenced material came from blood. The source is a boy between 10 and 17 years old in good health. The chain recombines TRBV9 with TRBJ2-6, with a possible D match to TRBD1 (6 bases). CDR3 bases: TGTGCCAGCAGCGCCCGGGACAAGTTAATGAGCGGGGCCAACGTCCTGACTTTC. It codes for CASSARDKLMSGANVLTF.